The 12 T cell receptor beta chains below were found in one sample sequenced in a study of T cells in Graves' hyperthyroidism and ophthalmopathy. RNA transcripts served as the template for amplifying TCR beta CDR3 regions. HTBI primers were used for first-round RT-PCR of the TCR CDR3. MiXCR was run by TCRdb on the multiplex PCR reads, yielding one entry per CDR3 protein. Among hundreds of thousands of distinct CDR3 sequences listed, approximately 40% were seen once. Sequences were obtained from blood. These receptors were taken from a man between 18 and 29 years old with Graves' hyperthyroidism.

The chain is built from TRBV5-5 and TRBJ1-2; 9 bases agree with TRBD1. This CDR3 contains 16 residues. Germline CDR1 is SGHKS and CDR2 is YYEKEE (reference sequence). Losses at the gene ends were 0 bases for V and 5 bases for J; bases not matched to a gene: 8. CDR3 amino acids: CASSLDPGQGGYGYTF. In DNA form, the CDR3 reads TGTGCCAGCAGCTTGGACCCGGGACAGGGCGGGTATGGCTACACCTTC. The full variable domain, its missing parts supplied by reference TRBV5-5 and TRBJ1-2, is DAGVTQSPTHLIKTRGQQVTLRCSPISGHKSVSWYQQVLGQGPQFIFQYYEKEERGRGNFPDRFSARQFPNYSSELNVNALLLGDSALYLCASSLDPGQGGYGYTFGSGTRLTVV.

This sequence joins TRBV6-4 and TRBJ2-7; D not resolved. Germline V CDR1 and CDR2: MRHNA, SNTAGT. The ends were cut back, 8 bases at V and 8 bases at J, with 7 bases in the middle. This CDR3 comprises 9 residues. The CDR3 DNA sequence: TGTGCCAGCTCGTCAAAGCAGTACTTC. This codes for CASSSKQYF.

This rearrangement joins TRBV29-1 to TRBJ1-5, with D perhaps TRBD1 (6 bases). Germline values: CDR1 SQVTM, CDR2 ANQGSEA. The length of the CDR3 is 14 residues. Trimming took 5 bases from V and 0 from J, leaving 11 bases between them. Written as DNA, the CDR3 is TGCAGCGTTTCACAGGGCCCTAGCAATCAGCCCCAGCATTTT. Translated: CSVSQGPSNQPQHF.

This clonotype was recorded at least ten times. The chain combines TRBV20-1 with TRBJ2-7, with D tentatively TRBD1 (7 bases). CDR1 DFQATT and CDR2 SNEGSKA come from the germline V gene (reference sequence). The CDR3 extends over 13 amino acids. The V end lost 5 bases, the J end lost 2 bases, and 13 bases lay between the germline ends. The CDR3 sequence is CSAAGGGTYEQYF. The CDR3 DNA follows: TGCAGTGCTGCAGGAGGGGGCACCTACGAGCAGTACTTC.

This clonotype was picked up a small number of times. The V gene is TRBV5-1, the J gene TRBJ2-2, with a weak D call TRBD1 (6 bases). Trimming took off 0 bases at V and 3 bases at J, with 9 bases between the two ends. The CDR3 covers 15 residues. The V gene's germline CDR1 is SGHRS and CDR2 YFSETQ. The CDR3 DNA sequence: TGCGCCAGCAGCTTGGAAGGGGGACACACCGGGGAGCTGTTTTTT. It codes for CASSLEGGHTGELFF.

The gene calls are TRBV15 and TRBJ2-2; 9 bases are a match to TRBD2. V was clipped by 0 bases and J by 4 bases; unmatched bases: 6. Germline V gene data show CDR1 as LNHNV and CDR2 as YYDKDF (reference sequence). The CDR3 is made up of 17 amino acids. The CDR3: CATSRDLLAGLTGELFF. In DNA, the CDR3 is TGTGCCACCAGCAGAGATCTCCTAGCGGGACTCACCGGGGAGCTGTTTTTT.

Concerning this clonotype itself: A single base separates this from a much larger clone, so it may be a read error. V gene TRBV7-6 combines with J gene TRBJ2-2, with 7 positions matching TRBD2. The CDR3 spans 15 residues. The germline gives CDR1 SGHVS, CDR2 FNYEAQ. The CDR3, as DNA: TGTGCCAGCACCGGACTAGGCTCGAGCACCGGGAAGCTGTTTTTT. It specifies CASTGLGSSTGKLFF.

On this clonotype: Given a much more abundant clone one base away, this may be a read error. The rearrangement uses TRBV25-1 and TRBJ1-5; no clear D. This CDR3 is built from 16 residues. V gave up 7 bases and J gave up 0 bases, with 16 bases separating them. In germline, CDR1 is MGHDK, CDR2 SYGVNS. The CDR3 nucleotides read TGTGCCAGCACACCCCACCGAGGGAGTAGCAATCAGCCCCAGCATTTT. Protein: CASTPHRGSSNQPQHF.

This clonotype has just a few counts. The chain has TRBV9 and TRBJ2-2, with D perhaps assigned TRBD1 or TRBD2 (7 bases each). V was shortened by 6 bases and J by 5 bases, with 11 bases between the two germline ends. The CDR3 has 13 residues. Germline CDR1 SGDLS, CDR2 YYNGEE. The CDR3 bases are TGTGCCAGCACCCAGGGGGGGACCGGGGAGCTGTTTTTT. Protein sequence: CASTQGGTGELFF.

DNA for the CDR3: TGTGCCAGCAGTGATCAAGCATATGGCTACACCATATATTTT. Translation gives CASSDQAYGYTIYF. J is TRBJ1-3 and V is TRBV2, with D hard to call. The germline V and J ends were trimmed by 3 bases and 8 bases, with 14 bases remaining between them. The CDR3 extends over 14 amino acids. Germline V gives CDR1 SNHLY, CDR2 FYNNEI.

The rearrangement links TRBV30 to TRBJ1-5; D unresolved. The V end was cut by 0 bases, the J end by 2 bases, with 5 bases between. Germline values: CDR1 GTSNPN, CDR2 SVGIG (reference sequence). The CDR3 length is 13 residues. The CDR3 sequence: CAWSVGGNQPQHF. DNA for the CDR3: TGTGCCTGGAGTGTAGGTGGCAATCAGCCCCAGCATTTT.

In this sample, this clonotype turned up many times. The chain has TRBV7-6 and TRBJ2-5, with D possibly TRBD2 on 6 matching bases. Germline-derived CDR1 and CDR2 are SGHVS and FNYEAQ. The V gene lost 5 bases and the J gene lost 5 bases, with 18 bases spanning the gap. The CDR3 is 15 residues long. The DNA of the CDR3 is TGTGCCAGCAGCCCCGCCGAGGAGGGTAGGGAGACCCAGTACTTC. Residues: CASSPAEEGRETQYF.